This TCR beta chain was identified during a study of T-cell reconstitution after alpha-beta-depleted transplantation in children (dated by TCRdb to the mid-2010s). For context, the study as a whole: The study quantitatively tracked T-cell immune reconstitution after TCRalphabeta/CD19-depleted allogeneic hematopoietic cell transplantation in children using TCR repertoire profiling.

Paper-wide results and their limitations: The frequencies of hyperexpanded clones fell over the following months, and after one year, T-cell counts and TCRbeta diversity were mostly attributed to newly produced T cells. Apparently early alphabetaT-cell count recovery about two months after transplant reportedly relied on only several hundred rapidly expanded clones derived from non-depleted graft cells. In some patients, high TCRbeta diversity at day 60 was attributed to recipient T cells and intrathymic progenitors that had survived conditioning.

Taken with the paper, the label for treatment or condition translates to: allogeneic hematopoietic cell transplantation with graft depleted of TCRalphabeta T cells and CD19 B cells. The children who served as transplant recipients had been given grafts of TCRalphabeta/CD19-depleted allogeneic hematopoietic cells. As to this clonotype: Its antigen specificity is not known. No qualities accompany the bases; no much larger clone lies one base away.

Library generation was performed with PCR. TCRdb names Illumina HiSeq 2500 as the instrument used. Molecular barcoding was employed in the preparation of TCR libraries, with unique molecular identifiers being used to normalize TCRbeta repertoire quantification. Through fastp at Q25 and MiXCR, TCRdb rebuilt clones from the public reads, retaining in-frame beta chains. Each CDR3 protein gets just one entry, which takes the most common genes and DNA from the rows behind it. This sample has a few hundred thousand distinct CDR3 sequences in its table, and about a quarter of those were observed once. Under 45% of the sample comes from the top ten. CDR3 length: 16 amino acids, cysteine to phenylalanine. CDR3 DNA is the only sequence kept; it has 48 bases, read in frame from the first base. V is pruned by 2 bases and J by 5 bases, leaving 3 bases of the junction without a gene match. The germline V gene specifies SNHLY as CDR1 and FYNNEI as CDR2.

The clonotype was recovered from a boy younger than two with Wiskott-Aldrich syndrome, due to receive a stem cell transplant. The sequenced sample was PBMCs, obtained before TCRalphabeta/CD19-depleted stem cell transplant. Recombination joined TRBV2 with TRBJ2-1, with 13 central nucleotides matching TRBD2. In nucleotides, the sequence is TGTGCCAGCAGTGAACGGACTAGCGGGAGACACAATGAGCAGTTCTTC. The resulting protein is CASSERTSGRHNEQFF.